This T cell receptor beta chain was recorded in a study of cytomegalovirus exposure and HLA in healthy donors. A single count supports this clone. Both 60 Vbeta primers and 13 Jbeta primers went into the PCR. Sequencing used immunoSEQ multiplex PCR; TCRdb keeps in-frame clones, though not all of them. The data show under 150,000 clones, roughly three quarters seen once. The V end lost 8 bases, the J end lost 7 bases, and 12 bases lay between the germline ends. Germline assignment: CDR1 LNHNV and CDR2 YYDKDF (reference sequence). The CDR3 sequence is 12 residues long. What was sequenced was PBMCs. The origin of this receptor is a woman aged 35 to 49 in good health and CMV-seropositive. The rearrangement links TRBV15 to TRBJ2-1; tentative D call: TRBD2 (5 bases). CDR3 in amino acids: CATLGLLNEQFF. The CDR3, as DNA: TGTGCCACCCTCGGACTCTTAAATGAGCAGTTCTTC.